The entry below describes one T cell receptor beta chain. Its specificity is not known. The V gene's germline CDR1 is DFQATT and CDR2 SNEGSKA (reference sequence). The CDR3 spans 11 residues. Use of 60 Vbeta and 13 Jbeta primers characterized the PCR. Measured with immunoSEQ multiplex PCR; TCRdb has only the in-frame clones, and not every one. The top ten clones hold 4.1% of a sample with about 140,000 clones, about four fifths of them seen once. This specimen belongs to a study of cytomegalovirus exposure and HLA in healthy donors. Study-wide points: TCR beta chains numbering some 160 were designated cytomegalovirus-associated. The authors later found most CMV-associated TCR beta chains appeared HLA-restricted. Earlier analysis yielded a pattern in which most TCR beta V segments were productive about 90% or about 30% of the time. Within the data, a cluster of highly shared sequence variants was likely a sequencing artifact.

Sequenced material: PBMCs. V and J are TRBV20-1 and TRBJ2-5, with D maybe TRBD2 (5 bases). This clonotype was sampled from a man in his forties in good health and CMV-seropositive. CDR3 protein: CSHGTGETQYF. CDR3 nucleotide sequence: TGCAGCCATGGAACGGGGGAGACCCAGTACTTC.